The 4 T cell receptor beta chains listed next were all sequenced from one sample in a study of graft-versus-host responses after intestinal transplantation. Produced via immunoSEQ multiplex PCR; TCRdb's table is partial and in-frame only. The data hold several thousand clones, with 70% to 90% observed a single time. Sequenced material: PBMCs, taken 83 days after transplant. Source of these receptors: a human patient who received an intestinal transplant, so some T cells may come from the graft donor.

The chain is built from TRBV7-6 and TRBJ2-3, with 11 nucleotides matching TRBD2. The CDR3 is made up of 16 amino acids. J lost 2 bases, V lost 5 bases, and 6 bases had no gene match. CDR1 is SGHVS, CDR2 FNYEAQ, per germline. This CDR3 is CASSSGTSGVTDTQYF. CDR3 DNA sequence: TGTGCCAGCAGCAGTGGGACTAGCGGAGTCACAGATACGCAGTATTTT.

The chain combines TRBV6-1 with TRBJ2-1, with D uncertain. V dropped 8 bases and J dropped 7 bases, with 15 bases sitting between them. The CDR3 has 13 amino acids. Germline CDR1 is MNHNS and CDR2 is SASEGT. The CDR3, as DNA: TGTGCCAGCCTACTGGTGGGGTTTAATGAGCAGTTCTTC. It yields the protein CASLLVGFNEQFF.

This clone appeared a single time. The rearrangement joins TRBV7-9 to TRBJ2-1, with D perhaps being TRBD1 or TRBD2 (5 bases each). Trimming took off 4 bases at V and 0 bases at J, with 22 bases between the two ends. The germline gives CDR1 SEHNR, CDR2 FQNEAQ (reference sequence). CDR3 length: 19 amino acids. CDR3 DNA: TGTGCCAGCAGCTCTTCCGTTTCCTGGGACGTGAGCTCCTACAATGAGCAGTTCTTC. Encoded protein: CASSSSVSWDVSSYNEQFF.

This chain joins TRBV7-6 and TRBJ1-1; D remains unclear. Germline-derived CDR1 and CDR2 are SGHVS and FNYEAQ. V was shortened by 1 base and J by 1 base, with 16 bases between the two germline ends. The CDR3 contains 17 residues. The CDR3: CASSLDFPFSGNTEAFF. CDR3 DNA sequence: TGTGCCAGCAGCTTAGATTTCCCCTTTTCCGGGAACACTGAAGCTTTCTTT.